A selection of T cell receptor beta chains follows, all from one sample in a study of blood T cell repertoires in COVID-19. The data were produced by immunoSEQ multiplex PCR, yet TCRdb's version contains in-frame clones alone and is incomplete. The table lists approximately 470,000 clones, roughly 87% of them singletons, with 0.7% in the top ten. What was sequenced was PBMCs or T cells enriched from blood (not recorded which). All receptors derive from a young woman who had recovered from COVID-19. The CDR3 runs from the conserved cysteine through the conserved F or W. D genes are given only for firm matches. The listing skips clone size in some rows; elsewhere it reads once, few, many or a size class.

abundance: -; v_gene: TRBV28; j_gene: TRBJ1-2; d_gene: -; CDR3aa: CASSPSRDYGYTF; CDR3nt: TGTGCCAGCAGTCCATCCCGGGACTATGGCTACACCTTC
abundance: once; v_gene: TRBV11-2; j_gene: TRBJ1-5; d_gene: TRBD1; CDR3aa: CASSLEGQINQPQHF; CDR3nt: TGTGCCAGCAGCCTAGAGGGACAGATCAATCAGCCCCAGCATTTT
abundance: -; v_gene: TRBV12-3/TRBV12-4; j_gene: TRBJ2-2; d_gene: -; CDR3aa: CASSLEVTGELFF; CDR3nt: TGTGCCAGCAGTTTGGAGGTCACCGGGGAGCTGTTTTTT
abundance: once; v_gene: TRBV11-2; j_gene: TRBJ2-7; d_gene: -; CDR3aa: CASSPIGRGVGQGYEQYF; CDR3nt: TGTGCCAGCAGCCCCATCGGCAGGGGAGTCGGTCAGGGCTACGAGCAGTACTTC
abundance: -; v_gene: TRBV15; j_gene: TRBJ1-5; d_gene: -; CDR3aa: CATSRDTGEPQHF; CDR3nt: TGTGCCACCAGCAGAGACACCGGGGAGCCCCAGCATTTT
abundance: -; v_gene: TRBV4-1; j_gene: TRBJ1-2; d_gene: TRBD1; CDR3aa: CASSDPHRGPNYGYTF; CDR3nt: TGCGCCAGCTCCGACCCCCACAGGGGTCCCAACTATGGCTACACCTTC
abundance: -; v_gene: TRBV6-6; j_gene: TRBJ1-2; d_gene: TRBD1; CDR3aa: CASSRQGARGKNYGYTF; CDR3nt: TGTGCCAGCAGCCGACAGGGGGCGCGGGGGAAGAACTATGGCTACACCTTC
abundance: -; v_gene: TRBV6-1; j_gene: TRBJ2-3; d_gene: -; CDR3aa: CASSEGRLSTDTQYF; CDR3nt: TGTGCCAGCAGTGAAGGGCGGCTTAGCACAGATACGCAGTATTTT
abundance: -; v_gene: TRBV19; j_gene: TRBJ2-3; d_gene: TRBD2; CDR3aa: CASSINRGGRTDTQYF; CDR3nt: TGTGCCAGTAGTATCAATCGGGGGGGGAGAACAGATACGCAGTATTTT
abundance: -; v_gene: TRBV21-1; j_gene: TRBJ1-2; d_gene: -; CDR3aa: CASSIRDRALGPYGYTF; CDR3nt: TGTGCCAGCAGCATCCGGGACAGGGCGCTAGGCCCTTATGGCTACACCTTC
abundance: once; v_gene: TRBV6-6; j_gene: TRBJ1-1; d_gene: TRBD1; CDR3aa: CASSFSSGGGTEAFF; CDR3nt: TGTGCCAGCAGTTTTTCATCAGGGGGAGGCACTGAAGCTTTCTTT
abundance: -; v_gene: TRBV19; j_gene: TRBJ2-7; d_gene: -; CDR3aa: CASSIEASRSYEQYF; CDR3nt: TGTGCCAGTAGTATAGAGGCTTCCAGATCCTACGAGCAGTACTTC
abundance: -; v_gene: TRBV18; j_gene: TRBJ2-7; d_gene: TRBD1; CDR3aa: CASSPAGDRAYEQYF; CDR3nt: TGTGCCAGCTCACCAGCCGGGGACAGGGCCTACGAGCAGTACTTC
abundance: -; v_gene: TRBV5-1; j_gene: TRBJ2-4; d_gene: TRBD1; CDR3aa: CASSYLFQGEAKNIQYF; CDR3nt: TGCGCCAGCAGCTACCTATTCCAGGGGGAGGCCAAAAACATTCAGTACTTC
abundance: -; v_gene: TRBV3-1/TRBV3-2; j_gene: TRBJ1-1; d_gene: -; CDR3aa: CASSQGATLRF; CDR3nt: TGTGCCAGCAGCCAAGGCGCGACTTTACGCTTT
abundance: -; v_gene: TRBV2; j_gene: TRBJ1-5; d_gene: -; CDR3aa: CASKLTGNQPQHF; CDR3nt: TGTGCCAGCAAGTTGACAGGCAATCAGCCCCAGCATTTT
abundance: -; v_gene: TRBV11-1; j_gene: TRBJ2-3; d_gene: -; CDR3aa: CASSTGTHTDTQYF; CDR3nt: TGTGCCAGCAGCACCGGGACACACACAGATACGCAGTATTTT
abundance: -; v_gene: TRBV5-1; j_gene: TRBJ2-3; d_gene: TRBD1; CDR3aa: CASSFPDRGFTQYF; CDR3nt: TGCGCCAGCAGCTTTCCGGACAGGGGATTTACGCAGTATTTT
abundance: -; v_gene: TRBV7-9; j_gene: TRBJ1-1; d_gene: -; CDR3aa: CASSSLGGMNTEAFF; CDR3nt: TGTGCCAGCAGCTCACTTGGGGGGATGAACACTGAAGCTTTCTTT
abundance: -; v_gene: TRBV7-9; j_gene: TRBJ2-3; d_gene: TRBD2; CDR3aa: CASSPNSRGGTDTQYF; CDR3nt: TGTGCCAGCAGTCCAAACTCACGGGGGGGGACAGATACGCAGTATTTT
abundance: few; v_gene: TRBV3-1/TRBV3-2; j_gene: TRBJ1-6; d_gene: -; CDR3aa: CASSPLGLPVENSPLHF; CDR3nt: TGTGCCAGCAGCCCGTTGGGACTCCCGGTCGAAAATTCACCCCTCCACTTT
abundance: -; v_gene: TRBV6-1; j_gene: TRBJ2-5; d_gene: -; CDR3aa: CASSERGGIQETQYF; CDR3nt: TGTGCCAGCAGTGAAAGGGGGGGAATCCAAGAGACCCAGTACTTC
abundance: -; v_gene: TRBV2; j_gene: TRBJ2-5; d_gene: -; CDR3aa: CASSEEEEETQYF; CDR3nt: TGTGCCAGCAGTGAAGAGGAGGAGGAGACCCAGTACTTC
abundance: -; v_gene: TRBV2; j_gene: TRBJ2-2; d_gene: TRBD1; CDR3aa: CASSVRGTGLAGELFF; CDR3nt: TGTGCCAGCAGTGTTCGAGGGACAGGGCTAGCCGGGGAGCTGTTTTTT
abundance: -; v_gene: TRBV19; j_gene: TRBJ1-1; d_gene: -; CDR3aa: CASSIGPRRRGRANTEAFF; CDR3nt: TGTGCCAGTAGTATAGGCCCTCGTCGAAGAGGGCGCGCCAACACTGAAGCTTTCTTT
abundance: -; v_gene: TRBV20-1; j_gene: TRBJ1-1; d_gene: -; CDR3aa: CSAEFRTEAFF; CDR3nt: TGCAGTGCCGAATTTAGAACTGAAGCTTTCTTT
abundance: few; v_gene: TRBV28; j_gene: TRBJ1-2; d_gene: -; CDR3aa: CASSPFLAANYGYTF; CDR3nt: TGTGCCAGCAGCCCCTTCCTGGCGGCTAACTATGGCTACACCTTC
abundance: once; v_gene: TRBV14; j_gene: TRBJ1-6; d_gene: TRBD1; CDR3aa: CASSQEQGTPLHF; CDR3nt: TGTGCCAGCAGCCAAGAACAGGGGACGCCCCTCCACTTT
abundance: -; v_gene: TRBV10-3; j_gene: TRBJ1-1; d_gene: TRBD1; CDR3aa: CAISTGGTEAFF; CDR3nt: TGTGCCATCAGCACAGGGGGAACTGAAGCTTTCTTT
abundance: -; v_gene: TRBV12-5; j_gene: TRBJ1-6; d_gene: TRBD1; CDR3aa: CASAKSGQGLGSPLHF; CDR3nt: TGTGCTAGTGCCAAATCGGGACAGGGTCTGGGTTCACCCCTCCACTTT
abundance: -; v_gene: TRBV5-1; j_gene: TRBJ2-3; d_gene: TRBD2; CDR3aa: CASSAQRGGPDTQYF; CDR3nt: TGCGCCAGCAGCGCCCAGCGGGGGGGCCCGGATACGCAGTATTTT
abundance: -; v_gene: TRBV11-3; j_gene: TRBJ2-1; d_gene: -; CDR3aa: CASSLNWGGDHEQFF; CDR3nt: TGTGCCAGCAGCTTAAACTGGGGCGGGGACCATGAGCAGTTCTTC
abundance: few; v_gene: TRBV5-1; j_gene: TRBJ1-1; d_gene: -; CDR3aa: CASGAVNTEAFF; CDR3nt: TGCGCCAGCGGGGCGGTGAACACTGAAGCTTTCTTT
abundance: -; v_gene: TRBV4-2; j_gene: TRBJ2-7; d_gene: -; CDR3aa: CASSPRGAQGSYEQYF; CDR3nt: TGTGCCAGCAGCCCCCGGGGGGCCCAAGGTTCCTACGAGCAGTACTTC
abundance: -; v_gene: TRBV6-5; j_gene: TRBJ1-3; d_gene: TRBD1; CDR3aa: CASSPDRGGNTIYF; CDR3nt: TGTGCCAGCAGTCCAGACAGGGGGGGAAACACCATATATTTT
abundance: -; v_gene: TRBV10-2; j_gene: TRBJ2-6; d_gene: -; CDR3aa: CASSDDQFDVLTF; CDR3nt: TGCGCCAGCAGTGATGATCAGTTTGACGTCCTGACTTTC